The clone carrying this T cell receptor beta chain was counted between two and nine times. As yet, its antigen is unknown. The CDR3 contains 15 residues. J lost 0 bases, V lost 0 bases, and 1 base had no gene match. Per germline, CDR1 MNHEY and CDR2 SVGAGI. Both 60 Vbeta primers and 13 Jbeta primers went into the PCR. Some clones are missing from TCRdb's copy, which holds only in-frame ones; the method was immunoSEQ multiplex PCR. The data show 97,000 or so clones, around 10% seen once. The data were taken from a study of cytomegalovirus exposure and HLA in healthy donors. Study-wide context: Samples from HLA-typed donors yielded about 85 million unique TCRs in an early data release.

Donors were nominally healthy when sampled, though unrecorded immune exposures were likely. General study findings and limits: Highly shared sequence variants in one cluster were likely a sequencing artifact.

Input material: PBMCs. V usage is TRBV6-5 and J usage is TRBJ1-1, with TRBD1 matching 7 bases. This sequence originates from a man in his fifties in good health and CMV-seropositive. The CDR3, as DNA: TGTGCCAGCAGTTACTCGGACAGGATGAACACTGAAGCTTTCTTT. This translates into CASSYSDRMNTEAFF.